This T cell receptor beta chain was identified during a study of human T cells and chemical hapten exposure. Study context: Reading of the patch tests, which applied 0.01% DPC to the upper back, occurred at 6 days.

To note about this clonotype: What it binds is not known.

General study results and limits: Having alopecia, the donors may differ immunologically from healthy people.

Per germline, CDR1 SEHNR and CDR2 FQNEAQ (reference sequence). Trimming removed 3 bases from V and 2 bases from J; junction bases left unmatched: 12. The CDR3 length is 19 residues. TCRdb reanalysed the RACE reads using MiXCR and keeps one entry per CDR3 protein. The sample has approximately 82,000 distinct CDR3 sequences; about 11% are singletons. The time point was: patch test 1, 2 weeks after DPC sensitization. Treatment specified: therapeutic diphenylcyclopropenone sensitization with weekly scalp DPC. The material sequenced was whole blood, taken in connection with sensitization to the hapten diphenylcyclopropenone (DPC). The receptor was derived from a man between 40 and 49 years old with alopecia areata. Some clones in this sample may be carry-over from other donors' samples. This chain links TRBV7-9 with TRBJ2-6, with 8 bases that match TRBD1. CDR3 in amino acids: CASSFGSGGAGPGANVLTF. In DNA form, the CDR3 reads TGTGCCAGCAGCTTCGGCTCAGGGGGCGCTGGGCCTGGGGCCAACGTCCTGACTTTC.